The present TCR beta chain was sequenced within a study of blood T cell repertoires in COVID-19. Per germline, CDR1 SGHRS and CDR2 YFSETQ. Germline trimming cut 4 bases from V and 1 base from J; bases unmatched to any gene: 6. The CDR3 is 16 amino acids. Per the original data handling: Amplification of reference gene primers provided the estimated nucleated cell counts. This table comes from immunoSEQ multiplex PCR, and its TCRdb copy is limited to in-frame clones, with some not included. The D gene and trimming were derived from the DNA, and the V and J assignments and clone size from that table. Of roughly 74,000 clones listed, roughly 88% are singletons.

The J gene is TRBJ1-1, the V gene TRBV5-1, with 11 bases identical to TRBD1. The sample taken for sequencing was peripheral blood. This receptor was identified in a woman aged 80 or over with active or convalescent COVID-19. In nucleotides, the CDR3 is TGCGCCAGCAGCCTCGGACAGGGGGCAGGGAACACTGAAGCTTTCTTT. Translated: CASSLGQGAGNTEAFF.